The sample holds one count of the clone carrying this T cell receptor beta chain. This specimen comes from a study of blood T cell repertoires in COVID-19. About the research overall: The study drew acute and convalescent COVID-19 samples from the United States, Italy and Spain. Sources were T cells, B-cell-depleted T cells, or PBMCs; the material itself was cDNA or gDNA.

Original methodology: Estimates of nucleated cell counts were drawn from the amplification of reference gene primers. Here immunoSEQ multiplex PCR was the method, and the copy in TCRdb shows in-frame clones only, minus some. D and trimming come from the DNA, and the V and J calls and clone size come from that table. Among a few hundred thousand clones listed, 70% to 90% were seen once. CDR3 length: 13 amino acids. CDR1 is SEHNR and CDR2 is FQNEAQ in the germline V gene (reference sequence). V was clipped by 3 bases and J by 2 bases, with 7 bases between them. The V and J genes are TRBV7-9 and TRBJ1-1; D remains unclear. Sequencing was carried out using peripheral blood. This receptor was taken from a man between 35 and 55 years old with acute or convalescent COVID-19. The CDR3 protein is CASSFAINTEAFF. In DNA, the CDR3 is TGTGCCAGCAGCTTCGCTATAAACACTGAAGCTTTCTTT.